Below, 25 T cell receptor beta chains from the same sample are listed, as sequenced in a study of response to subunit inactivated influenza vaccine (dated by TCRdb to 2016 to 2019). Receptor amplification or capture employed RT-PCR. The listed sequencing device is Illumina HiSeq 2500. TCRdb reprocessing: public reads trimmed at Q25 with fastp, clones called with MiXCR, in-frame beta chains kept. Rows with one shared CDR3 protein collapse into an entry with the most common genes and DNA. The sample table records a few hundred thousand distinct CDR3 sequences; 12% to 15% of these occur just once. The ten most abundant clones make up 11% of the sample. Sequences were derived from PBMCs from blood, sampled 11 to 12 days after vaccination. The receptors originated from a man aged 45-65 years who received an inactivated influenza vaccine. Donor details come from another sample of the same person, matched by shared clones.

This clonotype has a handful of counts. J is TRBJ2-2 and V is TRBV12-3 or TRBV12-4, with D unclear. CDR3 size: 13 residues. Trimming cost V 7 bases and J 4 bases, with 10 bases left between them. The DNA for the CDR3 is TGTGCCAGCACCCCACGCGGCACCGGGGAGCTGTTTTTT. This encodes CASTPRGTGELFF.

In its sample, this clonotype was seen a few times. V gene TRBV11-2 combines with J gene TRBJ1-3; D remains ambiguous. The CDR3 totals 14 residues. The germline CDR1 and CDR2 sequences are SGHAT and FQNNGV. V dropped 5 bases and J dropped 0 bases, with 8 bases sitting between them. CDR3 DNA: TGTGCCAGCAGCGGGAGGAGCTCTGGAAACACCATATATTTT. This translates into CASSGRSSGNTIYF.

V and J are TRBV3-1 and TRBJ2-1, with TRBD2 matching 9 bases. Per germline, CDR1 LGHDT and CDR2 YNNKEL (reference sequence). The CDR3 is 17 residues long. Trimming removed 3 bases from V and 2 bases from J; junction bases left unmatched: 8. The CDR3 nucleotides read TGTGCCAGCAGCCATGTGGATAGCGGGAGTACCTACAATGAGCAGTTCTTC. Translating it yields CASSHVDSGSTYNEQFF.

In this sample, this clonotype turned up a few times. The gene calls are TRBV4-1 and TRBJ2-1; 7 bases map to TRBD2. Germline-derived CDR1 and CDR2 are MGHRA and YSYEKL. This CDR3 region has 21 residues. V lost 3 bases, J lost 0 bases, and 20 bases stayed unmatched. The CDR3 here is CASSHMVGGEQRDSSYNEQFF. The CDR3, as DNA: TGCGCCAGCAGCCACATGGTCGGAGGGGAACAGCGGGATAGCTCCTACAATGAGCAGTTCTTC.

This clonotype was detected ten times or more. Here the CDR3 reads CASSLGDRDGDNQPQHF. CDR3 sequence (DNA): TGTGCCAGCAGTTTAGGAGACAGGGACGGAGACAATCAGCCCCAGCATTTT. The chain joins TRBV12-3 or TRBV12-4 to TRBJ1-5, with TRBD1 identical over 7 bases. V shed 1 base, J shed 3 bases, and the junction held 9 bases outside the gene matches. The CDR3 extends over 17 amino acids.

This clonotype was seen a few times. The chain couples TRBV27 to TRBJ1-5; D is unresolved. Germline lookup yields CDR1 MNHEY and CDR2 SMNVEV (reference sequence). V lost 5 bases and J lost 4, with 12 bases in between. CDR3 size: 14 residues. CDR3 coding DNA: TGTGCCAGCAGTAGTGGTCCGGGAAATCAGCCCCAGCATTTT. Its protein is CASSSGPGNQPQHF.

The chain employs TRBV2 and TRBJ2-1; 7 bases align to TRBD2. J gave up 6 bases and V 6 bases, and 14 bases lay outside the gene matches. Per the germline V gene, CDR1 is SNHLY and CDR2 is FYNNEI. CDR3 length equals 16 residues. CDR3 sequence (DNA): TGTGCCAGCAGGCCCGGGGCCAGCGGGATTTTCAATGAGCAGTTCTTC. This sequence encodes CASRPGASGIFNEQFF. The whole variable domain, filled in from reference TRBV2 and TRBJ2-1, reads EPEVTQTPSHQVTQMGQEVILRCVPISNHLYFYWYRQILGQKVEFLVSFYNNEISEKSEIFDDQFSVERPDGSNFTLKIRSTKLEDSAMYFCASRPGASGIFNEQFFGPGTRLTVL.

This chain uses TRBV7-2 with TRBJ2-6; D remains unclear. This CDR3 spans 16 amino acids. Germline V gene data show CDR1 as SGHTA and CDR2 as FQGNSA. Trimming pared 1 base from V and 0 bases from J, leaving 7 bases between. The CDR3 here is CASSLGRSSGANVLTF. Here the CDR3 DNA reads TGTGCCAGCAGCTTAGGTCGGTCCTCTGGGGCCAACGTCCTGACTTTC.

This clonotype came up a few times. The DNA for the CDR3 is TGCGCCAGCAGCCAAGATTTAATACTAGCGGGAGATAGAGGTGAGCAGTTCTTC. Its protein is CASSQDLILAGDRGEQFF. The chain combines TRBV4-1 with TRBJ2-1; 11 bases agree with TRBD2. The CDR3 sequence is 18 residues long. The germline V gene encodes CDR1 MGHRA and CDR2 YSYEKL. With V trimmed by 0 bases and J by 9 bases, 13 bases remained unmatched.

The CDR3 is CASSLSFGTEKLFF. Written as DNA, the CDR3 is TGTGCCAGCAGTCTTAGCTTTGGGACAGAGAAACTGTTTTTT. V gene TRBV12-3 or TRBV12-4 combines with J gene TRBJ1-4, with TRBD1 matching 7 bases. This CDR3 has 14 residues. The V and J ends lost 5 bases and 11 bases, in that order; junction bases with no gene match: 11.

This clonotype showed up many times. V usage is TRBV25-1 and J usage is TRBJ2-7, with D hard to call. The CDR3 contains 12 residues. The V and J ends lost 3 bases and 2 bases respectively, with 5 bases between them. Germline V gives CDR1 MGHDK, CDR2 SYGVNS. The CDR3 sequence: CASSEHAYEQYF. CDR3 DNA sequence: TGTGCCAGCAGTGAGCACGCCTACGAGCAGTACTTC.

This clonotype was picked up a small number of times. The V gene is TRBV5-5, the J gene TRBJ2-3; D uncertain. The CDR3 is made up of 14 amino acids. Germline CDR1 SGHKS, CDR2 YYEKEE (reference sequence). Deletions cut 4 bases from V and 2 bases from J, with 11 bases between. This chain's CDR3 is CASSPAPNTDTQYF. For the CDR3, the DNA is TGTGCCAGCAGCCCCGCCCCTAACACAGATACGCAGTATTTT.

This clonotype was seen ten or more times. V usage is TRBV3-1 and J usage is TRBJ1-1; D unresolved. CDR1 and CDR2 (germline): LGHDT, YNNKEL (reference sequence). The ends were cut back, 0 bases at V and 0 bases at J, with 11 bases in the middle. The CDR3 spans 16 residues. CDR3 DNA sequence: TGTGCCAGCAGCCAAGATGGGAGCAATCTGAACACTGAAGCTTTCTTT. It is translated as CASSQDGSNLNTEAFF.

This clonotype was seen more than once but under ten times. V usage is TRBV5-1 and J usage is TRBJ2-5; D is unclear. V was clipped by 0 bases and J by 1 base, with 7 bases between them. CDR3 length equals 14 residues. Germline values: CDR1 SGHRS, CDR2 YFSETQ. In DNA form, the CDR3 reads TGCGCCAGCAGCTTGGATAACATCCAAGAGACCCAGTACTTC. Protein product: CASSLDNIQETQYF.

This chain links TRBV7-9 with TRBJ1-1, with D hard to call. V dropped 5 bases and J dropped 4 bases, with 14 bases sitting between them. The CDR3 is made up of 14 amino acids. Germline V lookup: CDR1 SEHNR, CDR2 FQNEAQ (reference sequence). CDR3 amino acids: CASSPLYRTTEAFF. The CDR3 DNA follows: TGTGCCAGCAGCCCATTGTATCGGACCACTGAAGCTTTCTTT.

This clonotype was seen only a few times. The chain combines TRBV5-1 with TRBJ2-3; a possible D gene is TRBD2 (7 bases). V gave up 3 bases and J gave up 0 bases, with 11 bases separating them. The CDR3 covers 15 residues. Per the germline V gene, CDR1 is SGHRS and CDR2 is YFSETQ. CDR3 sequence (DNA): TGCGCCAGCAGCTCGGGGGGCAGTAGCACAGATACGCAGTATTTT. The encoded protein is CASSSGGSSTDTQYF.

The chain links TRBV6-2 or TRBV6-3 to TRBJ2-5; 9 positions match TRBD2. Germline V gives CDR1 MNHEY, CDR2 SVGEGT. CDR3 length equals 14 residues. V lost 7 bases and J lost 5; bases outside the gene matches: 8. The DNA for the CDR3 is TGTGCCAGCACCCTTAGCGGGAGCGGCGAGACCCAGTACTTC. Translation: CASTLSGSGETQYF.

The CDR3 DNA reads TGCGCCAGCAGCTTGGGGGGGGCCCGAGAGACCCAGTACTTC. Its protein is CASSLGGARETQYF. This chain connects TRBV5-1 to TRBJ2-5, with D perhaps assigned TRBD1 or TRBD2 (6 bases each). Trimming took off 0 bases at V and 4 bases at J, with 10 bases between the two ends. Germline values: CDR1 SGHRS, CDR2 YFSETQ. The CDR3 totals 14 residues. Supplemented by reference TRBV5-1 and TRBJ2-5, the full variable domain reads KAGVTQTPRYLIKTRGQQVTLSCSPISGHRSVSWYQQTPGQGLQFLFEYFSETQRNKGNFPGRFSGRQFSNSRSEMNVSTLELGDSALYLCASSLGGARETQYFGPGTRLLVL.

This clonotype was observed many times. This chain uses TRBV5-1 with TRBJ1-1; D gene ambiguous. CDR3 size: 15 residues. Germline loops: CDR1 SGHRS, CDR2 YFSETQ. The V gene lost 0 bases and the J gene lost 3 bases, with 12 bases spanning the gap. DNA of the CDR3: TGCGCCAGCAGCTTGGGCACGGGTATGGACACTGAAGCTTTCTTT. Translating gives CASSLGTGMDTEAFF.

This clonotype was seen a handful of times. The V gene is TRBV10-2, the J gene TRBJ1-6, with 9 bases matching TRBD1. Trimming took 6 bases from V and 13 from J; bases not matched to a gene: 7. The CDR3 extends over 13 amino acids. From germline, CDR1 is WSHSY and CDR2 SAAADI. The CDR3 protein is CASRSRQGDPLHF. The DNA for the CDR3 is TGCGCCAGCAGAAGTAGACAGGGGGATCCCCTCCACTTT.

This clonotype appeared a few times. V is TRBV6-5 and J is TRBJ2-7; D uncertain. Germline-derived CDR1 and CDR2 are MNHEY and SVGAGI. The CDR3 covers 11 residues. V lost 6 bases, J lost 5 bases, and 8 bases lay in between. In DNA, the CDR3 is TGTGCCAGCAGAAATGTACACGAGCAGTACTTC. Amino acid sequence: CASRNVHEQYF.

This clonotype showed up just a few times. The chain combines TRBV10-3 with TRBJ2-7; unclear D gene. Germline CDR1 reads ENHRY; CDR2 reads SYGVKD. The CDR3 is 12 residues long. Trimming pared 8 bases from V and 2 bases from J, leaving 10 bases between. The CDR3 DNA reads TGTGCCATCTCAACGCAGACCTACGAGCAGTACTTC. Protein product: CAISTQTYEQYF.

This chain connects TRBV5-6 to TRBJ2-5; no reliable D call. CDR3 size: 13 residues. V gave up 5 bases and J gave up 2 bases, with 10 bases separating them. Germline loops: CDR1 SGHDT, CDR2 YYEEEE. CDR3 DNA: TGTGCCAGCAGGGACGTGTTTCAAGAGACCCAGTACTTC. Encoded protein: CASRDVFQETQYF.

This clonotype occurred a few times. At one end the junction does not follow the germline gene, possibly because of a read error. The chain combines TRBV7-9 with TRBJ1-1, with D possibly being TRBD1 (6 bases). In germline, CDR1 is SEHNR, CDR2 FQNEAQ (reference sequence). The CDR3 has 14 amino acids. The CDR3 region has the DNA TGTGCCAGCAGCCTAAAACAGGGTAACAATGAAGCTTTCTTT. Protein product: CASSLKQGNNEAFF.

The J gene is TRBJ2-7, the V gene TRBV30; no firm D call. The CDR3 has 12 residues. The V end lost 2 bases, the J end lost 3 bases, and 8 bases lay between the germline ends. Germline-derived CDR1 and CDR2 are GTSNPN and SVGIG (reference sequence). CDR3 coding DNA: TGTGCCTGGAGTATTTTGGGCTACGAGCAGTACTTC. Its translation: CAWSILGYEQYF.